A selection of T cell receptor beta chains follows, all from one sample in a study of blood T cell repertoires in COVID-19. Repertoires were generated with immunoSEQ multiplex PCR, while TCRdb's copy carries only in-frame clones and drops some. This table has over 200,000 clones, approximately 88% appearing once. Material: PBMCs or T cells enriched from blood (not recorded which). These receptors originate from a man aged 18 to 30 with acute COVID-19. Both conserved end residues are trimmed from each CDR3. Each record gives: CDR3 protein, V gene.

CDR3: ASSLPTQGYSYNEQF
V: TRBV28

CDR3: ASSSLRLAGVLETQY
V: TRBV28

CDR3: ASSPGGFNNSPLH
V: TRBV27

CDR3: ASSRGTDTQY
V: TRBV7-9

CDR3: ASSLGASTVNEQF
V: TRBV5-4

CDR3: AWSVSRTGVTGANVLT
V: TRBV30

CDR3: ASSIEQGGYNEQF
V: TRBV19

CDR3: ASSEGTPYEQY
V: TRBV6-1

CDR3: AINPARVAVVFYEQY
V: TRBV10-3

CDR3: ASSFPGVGEQY
V: TRBV11-2

CDR3: ASSLDTGPTGQLDEQY
V: TRBV5-1

CDR3: ASSQTGSDEQY
V: TRBV7-3

CDR3: ASSERPDGANVLT
V: TRBV6-1

CDR3: ASSLGSSSPYEQY
V: TRBV7-3

CDR3: ASSLPGGTRGLEETQY
V: TRBV28

CDR3: ASSQEGTSGYEQY
V: TRBV4-1

CDR3: ASTPGGTGMNQPQH
V: TRBV19

CDR3: ASRLAGGSYNEQF
V: TRBV19

CDR3: ASSTERLAPYEQY
V: TRBV19

CDR3: ASSFDRKYGYT
V: TRBV12-3/TRBV12-4

CDR3: ASSLDYQETQY
V: TRBV28

CDR3: ASSLGGLEHNEQF
V: TRBV7-2